The entry that follows covers one TCR beta chain sequence. This entry belongs to a study of blood T cell repertoires in COVID-19. Study summary: Sites in the United States, Italy and Spain provided acute and convalescent COVID-19 samples. Sample material is recorded as cDNA or gDNA derived from T cells, B-cell-depleted T cells, or PBMCs.

Authors' methods: By means of reference gene primer amplification, nucleated cell counts were estimated. Assay: immunoSEQ multiplex PCR; the TCRdb copy retains only in-frame clones and omits some. V and J calls and clone size are as listed in that table; D and trimming were resolved from the DNA. The table lists some 58,000 clones, 75% to 95% of them singletons. Germline V CDR1 and CDR2: SGHRS, YFSETQ. The CDR3 is 17 residues long. The V gene end was trimmed by 5 bases and the J gene end by 6 bases; junction bases not matched to a gene: 16. The origin of this receptor is a middle-aged man with acute or convalescent COVID-19. The chain combines TRBV5-1 with TRBJ2-3, with 9 bases aligning to TRBD2. Sample: peripheral blood. This CDR3 reads CASREQASGTPYDTQYF. CDR3 nucleotides: TGCGCCAGCAGGGAACAGGCTAGCGGGACCCCGTATGATACGCAGTATTTT.